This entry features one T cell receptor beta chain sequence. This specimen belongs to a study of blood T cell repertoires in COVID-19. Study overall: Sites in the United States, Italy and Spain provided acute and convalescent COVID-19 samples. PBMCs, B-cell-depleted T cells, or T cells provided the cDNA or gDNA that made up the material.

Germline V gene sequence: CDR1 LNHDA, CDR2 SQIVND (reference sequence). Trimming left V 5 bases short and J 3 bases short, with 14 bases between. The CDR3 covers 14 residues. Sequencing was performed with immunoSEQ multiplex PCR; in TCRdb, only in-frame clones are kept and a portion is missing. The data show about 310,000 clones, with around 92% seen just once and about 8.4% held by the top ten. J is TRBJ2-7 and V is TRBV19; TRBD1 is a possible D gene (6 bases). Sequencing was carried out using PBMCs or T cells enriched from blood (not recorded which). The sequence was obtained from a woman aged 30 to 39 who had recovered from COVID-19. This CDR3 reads CASSYSTGDYEQYF. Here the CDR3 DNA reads TGTGCCAGTAGTTACTCGACAGGAGACTACGAGCAGTACTTC.